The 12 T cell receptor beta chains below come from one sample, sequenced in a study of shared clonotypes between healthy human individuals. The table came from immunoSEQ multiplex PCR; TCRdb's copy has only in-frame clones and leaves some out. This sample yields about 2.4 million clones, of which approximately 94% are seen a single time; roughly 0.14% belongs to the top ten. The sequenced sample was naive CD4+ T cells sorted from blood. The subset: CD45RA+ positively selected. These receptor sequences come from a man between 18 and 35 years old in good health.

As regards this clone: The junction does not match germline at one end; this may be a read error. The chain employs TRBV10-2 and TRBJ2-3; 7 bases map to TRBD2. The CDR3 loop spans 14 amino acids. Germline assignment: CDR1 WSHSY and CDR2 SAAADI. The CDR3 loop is CASSDFPNGGGRHF. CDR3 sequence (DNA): TGCGCCAGCAGTGATTTCCCGAATGGCGGGGGAAGGCATTTT.

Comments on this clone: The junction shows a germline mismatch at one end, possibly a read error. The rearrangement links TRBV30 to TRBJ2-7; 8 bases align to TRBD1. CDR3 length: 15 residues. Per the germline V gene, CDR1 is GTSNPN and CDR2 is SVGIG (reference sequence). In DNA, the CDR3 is TGTGCCTGGAGTGATCCCAGGGGGCTATCCTTCGAGCAGTACTTC. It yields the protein CAWSDPRGLSFEQYF.

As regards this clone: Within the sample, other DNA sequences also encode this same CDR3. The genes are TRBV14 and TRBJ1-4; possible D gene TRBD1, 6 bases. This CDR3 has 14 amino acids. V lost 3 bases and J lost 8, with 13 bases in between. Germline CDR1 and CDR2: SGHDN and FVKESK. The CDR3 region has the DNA TGTGCCAGCAGCCAGCAGGGGTTGGGCGAAAAACTGTTTTTT. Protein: CASSQQGLGEKLFF.

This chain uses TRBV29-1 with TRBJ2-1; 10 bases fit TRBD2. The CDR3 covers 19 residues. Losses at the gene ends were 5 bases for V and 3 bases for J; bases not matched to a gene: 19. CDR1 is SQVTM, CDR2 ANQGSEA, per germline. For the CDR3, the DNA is TGCAGCGTTCCCTCGAGCGGGAGGGCCCGCAATCGCATCTACAATGAGCAGTTCTTC. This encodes CSVPSSGRARNRIYNEQFF.

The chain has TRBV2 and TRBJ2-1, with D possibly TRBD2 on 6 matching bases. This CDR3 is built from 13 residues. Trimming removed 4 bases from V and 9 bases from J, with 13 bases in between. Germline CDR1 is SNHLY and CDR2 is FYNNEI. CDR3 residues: CASSVKEGGEQFF. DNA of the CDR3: TGTGCCAGCAGTGTAAAGGAGGGAGGTGAGCAGTTCTTC.

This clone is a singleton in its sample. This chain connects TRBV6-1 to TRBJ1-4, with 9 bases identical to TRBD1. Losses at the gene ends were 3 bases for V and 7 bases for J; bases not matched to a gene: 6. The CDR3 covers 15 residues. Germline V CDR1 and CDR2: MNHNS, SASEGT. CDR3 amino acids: CASSDTGGFVEKLFF. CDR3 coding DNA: TGTGCCAGCAGTGATACAGGGGGCTTTGTTGAAAAACTGTTTTTT.

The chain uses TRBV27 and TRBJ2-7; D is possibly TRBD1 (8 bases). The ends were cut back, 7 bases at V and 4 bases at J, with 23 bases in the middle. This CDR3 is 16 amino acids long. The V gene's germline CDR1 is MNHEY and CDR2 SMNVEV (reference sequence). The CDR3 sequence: CASTSLGQGGAYEQYF. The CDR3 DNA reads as TGTGCCAGCACCTCGCTAGGACAGGGAGGGGCTTACGAGCAGTACTTC.

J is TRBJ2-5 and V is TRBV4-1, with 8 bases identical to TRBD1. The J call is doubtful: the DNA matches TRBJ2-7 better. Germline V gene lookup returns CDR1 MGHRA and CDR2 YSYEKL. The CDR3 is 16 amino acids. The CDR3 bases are TGCGCCAGCAGCCAAGGGGACAGGAGAAGCTCCTACGAGCAGTACTTC. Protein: CASSQGDRRSSYEQYF.

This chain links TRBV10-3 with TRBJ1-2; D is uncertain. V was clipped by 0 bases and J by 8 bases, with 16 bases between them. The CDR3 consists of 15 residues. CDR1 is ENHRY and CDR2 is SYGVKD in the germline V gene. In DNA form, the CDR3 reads TGTGCCATCAGTGAGTCCCCAGCCCCAACTATGGGCTACACCTTC. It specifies CAISESPAPTMGYTF.

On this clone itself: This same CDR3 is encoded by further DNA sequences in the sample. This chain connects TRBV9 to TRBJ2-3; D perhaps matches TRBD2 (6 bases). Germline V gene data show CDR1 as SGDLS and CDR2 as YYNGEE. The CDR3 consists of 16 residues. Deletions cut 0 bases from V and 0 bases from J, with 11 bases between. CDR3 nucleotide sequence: TGTGCCAGCAGCGTAGCTCGGGGGTTCAGCACAGATACGCAGTATTTT. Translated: CASSVARGFSTDTQYF. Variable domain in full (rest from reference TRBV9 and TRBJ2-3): DSGVTQTPKHLITATGQRVTLRCSPRSGDLSVYWYQQSLDQGLQFLIQYYNGEERAKGNILERFSAQQFPDLHSELNLSSLELGDSALYFCASSVARGFSTDTQYFGPGTRLTVL.

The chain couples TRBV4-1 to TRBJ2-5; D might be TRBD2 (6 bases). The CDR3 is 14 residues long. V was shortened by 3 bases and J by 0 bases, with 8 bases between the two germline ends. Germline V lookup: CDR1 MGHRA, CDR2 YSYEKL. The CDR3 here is CASSQPGDQETQYF. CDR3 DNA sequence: TGCGCCAGCAGCCAGCCGGGGGACCAAGAGACCCAGTACTTC.

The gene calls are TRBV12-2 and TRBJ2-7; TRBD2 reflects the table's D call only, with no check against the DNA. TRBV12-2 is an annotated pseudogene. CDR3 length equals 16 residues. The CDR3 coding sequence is TGTGCAAGTCGCCCCCCGGGGCGGGAGGCCGACTTCGAGCAGTACTTC. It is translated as CASRPPGREADFEQYF.